Listed here are 2 T cell receptor beta chains from one sample, sequenced in a study of beta chain features in type 1 diabetes. Study-level results: Shortening of TCRB CDR3s, moderate but significant, appeared in all four CD4+ subsets of Type 1 diabetes patients.

TCRB transcripts that were expressed got sequenced, as all of the isolated RNA had been reverse transcribed. Repertoires were generated with immunoSEQ multiplex PCR, while TCRdb's copy carries only in-frame clones and drops some. The table has around 100,000 clones, under 30% seen once. These receptors' targets are unknown. The sequencing sample was made of central memory CD4+ T cells from blood. All receptors derive from a woman aged 18-29 years with type 1 diabetes.

This chain connects TRBV9 to TRBJ1-1; 7 positions match TRBD1. This CDR3 region has 13 residues. J gave up 4 bases and V 3 bases, and 3 bases lay outside the gene matches. Germline CDR1 is SGDLS and CDR2 is YYNGEE. The chain's CDR3 is CASSATGTTEAFF. The CDR3 DNA reads as TGTGCCAGCAGCGCGACAGGGACCACTGAAGCTTTCTTT.

This clone occurred a few times. Other DNA sequences in this specimen translate into the identical CDR3. The chain uses TRBV5-1 and TRBJ1-5; 9 positions match TRBD1. There are 16 residues in the CDR3. The germline V gene has CDR1 SGHRS and CDR2 YFSETQ. The ends lost 0 bases at V and 6 bases at J; junction bases unmatched: 7. The CDR3 reads CASSLGDRDGSQPQHF. The CDR3 coding sequence is TGCGCCAGCAGCTTGGGGGACAGGGACGGAAGTCAGCCCCAGCATTTT.